This passage covers 6 T cell receptor beta chains from one sample sequenced in a study of blood T cell repertoires in COVID-19. The protocol was immunoSEQ multiplex PCR, while the TCRdb copy is restricted to in-frame clones and leaves out a portion. Of 75,000 to 100,000 clones listed, 70% to 90% are singletons. Input material: peripheral blood. The receptors come from a woman aged 80 or older with acute or convalescent COVID-19.

The chain is built from TRBV5-1 and TRBJ1-2; D unclear. V was pared by 0 bases and J by 2 bases, with 5 bases between. The CDR3 consists of 13 residues. Germline V gene sequence: CDR1 SGHRS, CDR2 YFSETQ. For the CDR3, the DNA is TGCGCCAGCAGCTTGGTCGGGAACTATGGCTACACCTTC. This encodes CASSLVGNYGYTF.

The V and J genes are TRBV4-1 and TRBJ2-5; 8 nucleotides match TRBD1. V lost 2 bases and J lost 4; bases outside the gene matches: 3. CDR1 MGHRA and CDR2 YSYEKL come from the germline V gene. There are 14 residues in the CDR3. The CDR3 loop reads CASSQSGQGETQYF. The CDR3 DNA reads as TGCGCCAGCAGCCAATCAGGACAGGGAGAGACCCAGTACTTC.

The chain carries TRBV6-5 and TRBJ2-7; 10 bases fit TRBD2. V lost 5 bases and J lost 0; bases outside the gene matches: 4. The CDR3 totals 15 residues. Germline V gene data show CDR1 as MNHEY and CDR2 as SVGAGI. CDR3 sequence reads: CASSPRTSGSYEQYF. CDR3 in DNA: TGTGCCAGCAGTCCCCGGACTAGCGGCTCCTACGAGCAGTACTTC.

The chain has TRBV29-1 and TRBJ1-1; possible D gene TRBD1, 6 bases. CDR1 is SQVTM, CDR2 ANQGSEA, per germline. Trimming left V 3 bases short and J 0 bases short, with 14 bases between. This CDR3 is 15 amino acids long. The CDR3 sequence: CSVDDPGTLNTEAFF. The CDR3 bases are TGCAGCGTTGACGACCCCGGGACATTGAACACTGAAGCTTTCTTT.

J is TRBJ2-1 and V is TRBV6-5, with 11 bases lining up with TRBD2. Germline lookup yields CDR1 MNHEY and CDR2 SVGAGI. The CDR3 contains 16 residues. The trim removed 0 bases at V and 10 bases at J, leaving 8 bases unmatched. CDR3 sequence (DNA): TGTGCCAGCAGTTACTCGAAACTAGCGGGGGAGTACGAGCAGTTCTTC. Its protein product is CASSYSKLAGEYEQFF.

This clone was counted once. The J gene is TRBJ1-2, the V gene TRBV7-6, with a tentative D call TRBD1 (6 bases). This CDR3 comprises 14 residues. Germline CDR1 SGHVS, CDR2 FNYEAQ. Deletions cut 5 bases from V and 7 bases from J, with 17 bases between. This CDR3 reads CASSVMEGGLGYTF. The CDR3 nucleotides are TGTGCCAGCAGCGTTATGGAGGGGGGGCTTGGCTACACCTTC.